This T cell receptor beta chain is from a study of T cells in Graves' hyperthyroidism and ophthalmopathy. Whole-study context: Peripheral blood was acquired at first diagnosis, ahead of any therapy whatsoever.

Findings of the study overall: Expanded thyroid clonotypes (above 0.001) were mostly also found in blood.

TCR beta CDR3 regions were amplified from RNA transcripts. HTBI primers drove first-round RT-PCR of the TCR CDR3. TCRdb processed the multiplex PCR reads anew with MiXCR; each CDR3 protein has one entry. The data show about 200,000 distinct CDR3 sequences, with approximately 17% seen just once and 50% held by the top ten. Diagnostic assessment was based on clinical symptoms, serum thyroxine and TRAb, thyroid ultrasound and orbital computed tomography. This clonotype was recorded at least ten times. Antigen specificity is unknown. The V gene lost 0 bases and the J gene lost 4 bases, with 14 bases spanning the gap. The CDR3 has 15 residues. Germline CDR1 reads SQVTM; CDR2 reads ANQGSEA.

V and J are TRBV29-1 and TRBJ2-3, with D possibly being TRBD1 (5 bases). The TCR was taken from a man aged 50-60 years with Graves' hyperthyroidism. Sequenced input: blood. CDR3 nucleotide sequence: TGCAGCGTTGAAGATTTAAGGGGCGCCCCAGATACGCAGTATTTT. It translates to CSVEDLRGAPDTQYF.